This T cell receptor beta chain came from a study of response to subunit inactivated influenza vaccine. Study results and caveats: That few new T cells are recruited by each seasonal influenza vaccination was the authors' suggestion.

TCRdb redid the calling of the RT-PCR reads with MiXCR, one entry per CDR3 protein. In the table there are hundreds of thousands of distinct CDR3 sequences, about 14% of which are singletons. This clonotype was found a few times. Its antigen is still unknown. Trimming shortened V by 5 bases and J by 2 bases, and 13 bases separated the two germline ends. This CDR3 comprises 15 residues. Sample: PBMCs from blood, taken around 15 days before vaccination. The origin of this receptor is a man over 45 who received an inactivated influenza vaccine. The chain recombines TRBV12-3 or TRBV12-4 with TRBJ1-5; tentative D call: TRBD1 (5 bases). The CDR3 region is CASSGAAVGNQPQHF. DNA for the CDR3: TGTGCCAGCAGTGGGGCGGCAGTCGGCAATCAGCCCCAGCATTTT.